The 26 T cell receptor beta chains given below trace back to one sample, sequenced in a study of T cell responses to AZD1222 COVID-19 vaccine. TCRdb's copy holds only in-frame clones and misses some; the assay was immunoSEQ multiplex PCR. The sample contains over 130,000 clones, roughly nine tenths of which appear only once. The sequenced sample was peripheral blood, obtained 28 days after the second AZD1222 dose. The receptors here all came from an adult who received the AZD1222 COVID-19 vaccine.

V is TRBV9 and J is TRBJ1-3, with 9 bases fitting TRBD1. CDR3 length equals 17 residues. V lost 7 bases, J lost 3 bases, and 14 bases stayed unmatched. The germline V gene encodes CDR1 SGDLS and CDR2 YYNGEE. This CDR3 reads CASGREQGAFGGNTIYF. In DNA form, the CDR3 reads TGTGCCAGCGGGCGTGAACAGGGGGCTTTCGGTGGAAACACCATATATTTT.

J is TRBJ1-2 and V is TRBV2, with D hard to call. From germline, CDR1 is SNHLY and CDR2 FYNNEI. CDR3 length equals 12 residues. Trimming left V 1 base short and J 7 bases short, with 7 bases between. The CDR3 nucleotides are TGTGCCAGCAGTGAAGGGTATGGTGGCTACACCTTC. Translated, it gives CASSEGYGGYTF.

The V and J genes are TRBV24-1 and TRBJ2-2; D perhaps matches TRBD1 (6 bases). V was clipped by 4 bases and J by 1 base, with 12 bases between them. Germline CDR1 and CDR2: KGHDR and SFDVKD. CDR3 length: 16 amino acids. CDR3: CATSDSTGRNTGELFF. The CDR3 nucleotides read TGTGCCACCAGTGACTCCACAGGGAGGAACACCGGGGAGCTGTTTTTT.

The chain recombines TRBV5-4 with TRBJ2-6; D remains ambiguous. The V gene lost 4 bases and the J gene lost 1 base, with 12 bases spanning the gap. This CDR3 is 16 amino acids long. The germline V gene has CDR1 SGHNT and CDR2 YYREEE (reference sequence). CDR3 residues: CASSRKVQSGANVLTF. DNA for the CDR3: TGTGCCAGCAGCCGGAAGGTCCAGTCTGGGGCCAACGTCCTGACTTTC.

The chain recombines TRBV29-1 with TRBJ2-5; D not certain. Germline CDR1 reads SQVTM; CDR2 reads ANQGSEA. V lost 4 bases, J lost 0 bases, and 9 bases lay in between. The CDR3 is 13 residues long. Written as DNA, the CDR3 is TGCAGCGTTGTAGGCCGGTACCAAGAGACCCAGTACTTC. Encoded protein: CSVVGRYQETQYF.

The chain combines TRBV19 with TRBJ2-2; 11 bases agree with TRBD1. The CDR3 covers 17 residues. Trimming cost V 3 bases and J 3 bases; bases outside gene matches: 6. The germline V gene encodes CDR1 LNHDA and CDR2 SQIVND (reference sequence). The CDR3 coding sequence is TGTGCCAGTAGTATTCAGGGGACAGGGGGTTACACCGGGGAGCTGTTTTTT. Its protein product is CASSIQGTGGYTGELFF. The full variable domain, completed using reference TRBV19 and TRBJ2-2, is DGGITQSPKYLFRKEGQNVTLSCEQNLNHDAMYWYRQDPGQGLRLIYYSQIVNDFQKGDIAEGYSVSREKKESFPLTVTSAQKNPTAFYLCASSIQGTGGYTGELFFGEGSRLTVL.

The chain employs TRBV29-1 and TRBJ1-2, with D possibly TRBD1 on 6 matching bases. V lost 6 bases, J lost 3 bases, and 14 bases lay in between. The CDR3 length is 13 residues. CDR1 is SQVTM and CDR2 is ANQGSEA in the germline V gene. This CDR3 is CSVRYTGYYGYTF. The CDR3 DNA sequence: TGCAGCGTCCGCTACACAGGGTACTATGGCTACACCTTC.

The rearrangement links TRBV5-1 to TRBJ1-2; the D is unclear. The germline V and J ends were trimmed by 7 bases and 6 bases, with 13 bases remaining between them. Germline V gene data show CDR1 as SGHRS and CDR2 as YFSETQ. The length of the CDR3 is 12 residues. The CDR3 region has the DNA TGCGCCAGCGCACTTGGGGAAGATGGCTACACCTTC. It translates to CASALGEDGYTF.

This chain connects TRBV5-6 to TRBJ2-1; 9 bases match TRBD2. Germline-derived CDR1 and CDR2 are SGHDT and YYEEEE. CDR3 length equals 13 residues. V shed 6 bases and J 4 bases; nucleotides not matched to a gene: 2. CDR3 DNA sequence: TGTGCCAGCACTAGCGGGATTTACAATGAGCAGTTCTTC. Residues: CASTSGIYNEQFF.

The chain combines TRBV2 with TRBJ1-1; no reliable D call. The germline V and J ends were trimmed by 5 bases and 4 bases, with 14 bases remaining between them. The CDR3 length is 14 residues. Germline assignment: CDR1 SNHLY and CDR2 FYNNEI. The CDR3 nucleotides are TGTGCCAGCAGTAATGAGGGTTTGGGCACTGAAGCTTTCTTT. Its protein product is CASSNEGLGTEAFF. Variable domain in full (rest from reference TRBV2 and TRBJ1-1): EPEVTQTPSHQVTQMGQEVILRCVPISNHLYFYWYRQILGQKVEFLVSFYNNEISEKSEIFDDQFSVERPDGSNFTLKIRSTKLEDSAMYFCASSNEGLGTEAFFGQGTRLTVV.

The V gene is TRBV27, the J gene TRBJ2-1, with TRBD1 matching 12 bases. The germline V gene has CDR1 MNHEY and CDR2 SMNVEV (reference sequence). CDR3 length: 15 amino acids. J gave up 8 bases and V 7 bases, and 9 bases lay outside the gene matches. CDR3 coding DNA: TGTGCCAGCAAATCCCGGGACAGGGGGCGGGATGAGCAGTTCTTC. Its protein product is CASKSRDRGRDEQFF.

The CDR3 region is CASSQVGDGNGNEQFF. As DNA, the CDR3 is TGTGCCAGCAGCCAAGTTGGGGACGGAAACGGGAATGAGCAGTTCTTC. The V gene is TRBV14, the J gene TRBJ2-1; D may be TRBD1 or TRBD2 (5 bases each). Trimming left V 1 base short and J 7 bases short, with 17 bases between. Germline-derived CDR1 and CDR2 are SGHDN and FVKESK. The length of the CDR3 is 16 residues.

The V call is TRBV12-5, the J call TRBJ2-2, with D maybe TRBD2 (7 bases). The CDR3 loop spans 15 amino acids. Germline assignment: CDR1 LGHNT and CDR2 FRNRAP. V lost 6 bases and J lost 3, with 14 bases in between. The DNA of the CDR3 is TGTGCTAGTGGCTCGGGCGGGGGCGACACCGGGGAGCTGTTTTTT. Amino acids: CASGSGGGDTGELFF.

This clone was counted a few times. J is TRBJ2-3 and V is TRBV11-3, with 13 nucleotides matching TRBD2. The CDR3 has 18 amino acids. CDR1 and CDR2 (germline): SGHNT, YENEEA. V lost 3 bases and J lost 1; bases outside the gene matches: 7. As DNA, the CDR3 is TGTGCCAGCAGCTTCGGACTAGCGGGAGCTCTTGGCACAGATACGCAGTATTTT. Residues: CASSFGLAGALGTDTQYF.

CDR3 sequence reads: CASSFPSGGVYGYTF. The CDR3 DNA follows: TGCGCCAGCAGCTTCCCGTCCGGGGGCGTCTATGGCTACACCTTC. The V gene is TRBV5-1, the J gene TRBJ1-2, with D maybe TRBD1 (6 bases). This CDR3 region has 15 residues. Germline V gene sequence: CDR1 SGHRS, CDR2 YFSETQ. V gave up 2 bases and J gave up 4 bases, with 15 bases separating them. Full variable domain (remainder filled in from reference TRBV5-1 and TRBJ1-2): KAGVTQTPRYLIKTRGQQVTLSCSPISGHRSVSWYQQTPGQGLQFLFEYFSETQRNKGNFPGRFSGRQFSNSRSEMNVSTLELGDSALYLCASSFPSGGVYGYTFGSGTRLTVV.

This chain uses TRBV7-3 with TRBJ2-1; TRBD1 matches 7 bases. CDR1 and CDR2 from the germline V gene are SGHTA and FQGTGA. After removal of 1 base from V and 6 bases from J, the junction contained 6 bases not matched to a gene. The CDR3 loop spans 15 amino acids. Here the CDR3 DNA reads TGTGCCAGCAGCTTAATCGGGGCAGGGGGCAATGAGCAGTTCTTC. This gives the protein CASSLIGAGGNEQFF.

The chain couples TRBV7-9 to TRBJ2-7, with 14 bases matching TRBD2. Germline CDR1 is SEHNR and CDR2 is FQNEAQ (reference sequence). V lost 5 bases, J lost 6 bases, and 6 bases stayed unmatched. The CDR3 consists of 15 residues. In DNA form, the CDR3 reads TGTGCCAGCAGCCCGGGACTAGCGGGAGTAGGCGAGCAGTACTTC. This sequence encodes CASSPGLAGVGEQYF.

By frequency in the sample, this clone is medium-sized (0.01 to 0.1%). The chain couples TRBV27 to TRBJ2-5, with D tentatively TRBD2 (6 bases). The CDR3 is 15 residues long. The V and J ends lost 5 bases and 6 bases respectively, with 19 bases between them. Germline CDR1 MNHEY, CDR2 SMNVEV (reference sequence). CDR3 in amino acids: CASSHLATDGQTQYF. For the CDR3, the DNA is TGTGCCAGCAGTCACCTAGCGACTGATGGGCAGACCCAGTACTTC.

The chain couples TRBV5-6 to TRBJ1-1; D uncertain. Between the trimmed V and J ends, which lost 0 bases and 3 bases, there was a span of 3 bases. This CDR3 comprises 12 residues. The germline gives CDR1 SGHDT, CDR2 YYEEEE. The CDR3 protein is CASSLEHTEAFF. The CDR3 nucleotides read TGTGCCAGCAGCTTGGAACACACTGAAGCTTTCTTT.

The chain carries TRBV5-4 and TRBJ2-6; a possible D gene is TRBD1 (6 bases). The V end was cut by 4 bases, the J end by 4 bases, with 18 bases between. From germline, CDR1 is SGHNT and CDR2 YYREEE (reference sequence). This CDR3 contains 17 residues. This CDR3 is CASSGQQGFPGANVLTF. DNA for the CDR3: TGTGCCAGCAGCGGCCAACAGGGTTTTCCCGGGGCCAACGTCCTGACTTTC.

The chain combines TRBV4-1 with TRBJ2-3; D is undetermined. The V end was cut by 0 bases, the J end by 8 bases, with 15 bases between. This CDR3 spans 15 amino acids. Germline V gene lookup returns CDR1 MGHRA and CDR2 YSYEKL. For the CDR3, the DNA is TGCGCCAGCAGCCAAGAGGCGACGCGGCTCCTTACGCAGTATTTT. Protein: CASSQEATRLLTQYF.

The V and J genes are TRBV12-3 or TRBV12-4 and TRBJ1-5, with D tentatively TRBD1 (5 bases). V shed 5 bases and J shed 4 bases, with 9 bases lying between them. This CDR3 is 13 amino acids long. This CDR3 is CASSPRENQPQHF. The DNA of the CDR3 is TGTGCCAGCAGTCCCAGGGAGAATCAGCCCCAGCATTTT.

The chain links TRBV2 to TRBJ2-4, with D tentatively TRBD2 (6 bases). Germline V lookup: CDR1 SNHLY, CDR2 FYNNEI. The V gene lost 3 bases and the J gene lost 1 base, with 13 bases spanning the gap. CDR3 length: 16 amino acids. The CDR3 coding sequence is TGTGCCAGCAGTGACGTTCGGGAGTCGGCCAAAAACATTCAGTACTTC. Its translation is CASSDVRESAKNIQYF.

This clone was recorded only once. This chain uses TRBV9 with TRBJ1-2; D ambiguous. V was shortened by 0 bases and J by 0 bases, with 6 bases between the two germline ends. Germline V gives CDR1 SGDLS, CDR2 YYNGEE. The CDR3 has 14 amino acids. CDR3 DNA sequence: TGTGCCAGCAGCGTAGCGGGCGCTAACTATGGCTACACCTTC. The encoded protein is CASSVAGANYGYTF. Full variable domain (rest looked up from reference TRBV9 and TRBJ1-2): DSGVTQTPKHLITATGQRVTLRCSPRSGDLSVYWYQQSLDQGLQFLIQYYNGEERAKGNILERFSAQQFPDLHSELNLSSLELGDSALYFCASSVAGANYGYTFGSGTRLTVV.

The V gene is TRBV3-1 (or the pseudogene TRBV3-2), the J gene TRBJ2-2, with 9 bases fitting TRBD2. Germline V CDR1 and CDR2: LGHDT, YNNKEL (reference sequence). V was pared by 4 bases and J by 2 bases, with 8 bases of the junction left unmatched. The CDR3 length is 17 residues. CDR3 DNA sequence: TGTGCCAGCAGCCGGGGGATAGCGGGAGTAAACACCGGGGAGCTGTTTTTT. It yields the protein CASSRGIAGVNTGELFF.

The rearrangement joins TRBV27 to TRBJ2-7, with 8 bases aligning to TRBD1. Germline V gene lookup returns CDR1 MNHEY and CDR2 SMNVEV (reference sequence). V trimming: 6 bases; J trimming: 2 bases; junction bases outside the gene matches: 6. CDR3 length: 14 amino acids. The CDR3 DNA sequence: TGTGCCAGCAGACGTGAGGACAGGGCCTACGAGCAGTACTTC. It encodes CASRREDRAYEQYF.